This T cell receptor beta chain was observed in a study of T cell responses to AZD1222 COVID-19 vaccine. Notes on this clone: The antigen remains undetermined. The sample has other DNA sequences that encode this CDR3 too.

Sequenced by immunoSEQ multiplex PCR; TCRdb stores in-frame clones only, minus some. The table lists around 83,000 clones, 90% of them singletons, with about 5% in the top ten. General study points: At 160-218 and 743-854, vaccine-associated CD4 TCRs were dominant, and they spanned spike. The sample set comprised mostly white British donors with more females, and clonal diversity was possibly underestimated. Per reports, nearly half of all spike-specific TCRs target regions that are unmutated in variants.

Germline V lookup: CDR1 MDHEN, CDR2 SYDVKM. The CDR3 runs 12 residues. The germline V and J ends were trimmed by 6 bases and 0 bases, with 3 bases remaining between them. Source: peripheral blood, taken 28 days after the second AZD1222 dose. This clonotype originated in an adult who received the AZD1222 COVID-19 vaccine. The rearrangement uses TRBV28 and TRBJ1-5, with D uncertain. In DNA, the CDR3 is TGTGCCAGCAGGGATAGCAATCAGCCCCAGCATTTT. Protein product: CASRDSNQPQHF.